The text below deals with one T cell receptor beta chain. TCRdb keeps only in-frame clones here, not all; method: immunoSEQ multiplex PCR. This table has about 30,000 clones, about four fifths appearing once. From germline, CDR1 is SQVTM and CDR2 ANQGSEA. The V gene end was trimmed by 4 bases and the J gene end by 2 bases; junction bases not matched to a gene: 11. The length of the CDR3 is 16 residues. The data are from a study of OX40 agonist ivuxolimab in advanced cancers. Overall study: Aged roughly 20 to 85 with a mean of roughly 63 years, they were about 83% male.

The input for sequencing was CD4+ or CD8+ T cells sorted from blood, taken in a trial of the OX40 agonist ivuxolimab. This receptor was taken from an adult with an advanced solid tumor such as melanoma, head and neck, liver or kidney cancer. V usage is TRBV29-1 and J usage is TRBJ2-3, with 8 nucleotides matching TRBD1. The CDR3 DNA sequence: TGCAGCGTTGGAGGAAGGCAGGGGGCGTTCACAGATACGCAGTATTTT. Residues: CSVGGRQGAFTDTQYF.